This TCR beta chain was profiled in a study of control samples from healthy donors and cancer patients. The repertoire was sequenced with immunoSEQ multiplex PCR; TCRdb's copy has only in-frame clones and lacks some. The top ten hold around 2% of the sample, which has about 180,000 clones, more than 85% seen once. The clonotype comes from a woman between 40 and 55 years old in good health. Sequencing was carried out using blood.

The CDR3 region is CASSEWAGTNTEAFF. The CDR3 DNA is TGTGCCAGCAGTGAGTGGGCAGGGACGAACACTGAAGCTTTCTTT. The chain combines TRBV6-4 with TRBJ1-1, with D perhaps TRBD1 (5 bases). Germline V lookup: CDR1 MRHNA, CDR2 SNTAGT. CDR3 length: 15 amino acids. Trimming left V 3 bases short and J 1 base short, with 12 bases between.